The table lists the clone carrying this T cell receptor (beta chain) with a few counts. The beta constant-region primer was an equimolar mix of two oligonucleotides covering TRBC1 and TRBC2. TCRdb re-called the UMI-ligation and nested PCR reads with MiXCR, one entry per CDR3 protein. The sample has around 160,000 distinct CDR3 sequences; approximately 15% are singletons. This sample is part of a study of naive and memory T cell subsets. Per the germline V gene, CDR1 is SGHRS and CDR2 is YFSETQ. This CDR3 is built from 15 residues. The V segment lost 5 bases and the J segment 2 bases; nucleotides outside the gene matches: 8. Cells stained for CD3, CD4, CD8, CD45RA, CD27 and viability were sorted into four CD45RA/CD27 subsets.

This clonotype was sampled from a human donor in good health. Sequencing input: naive CD4+ T cells from blood. The chain recombines TRBV5-1 with TRBJ2-3; 7 bases are shared with TRBD1. This CDR3 reads CASSYGQATTDTQYF. The DNA of the CDR3 is TGCGCCAGCAGTTACGGACAGGCCACCACAGATACGCAGTATTTT.